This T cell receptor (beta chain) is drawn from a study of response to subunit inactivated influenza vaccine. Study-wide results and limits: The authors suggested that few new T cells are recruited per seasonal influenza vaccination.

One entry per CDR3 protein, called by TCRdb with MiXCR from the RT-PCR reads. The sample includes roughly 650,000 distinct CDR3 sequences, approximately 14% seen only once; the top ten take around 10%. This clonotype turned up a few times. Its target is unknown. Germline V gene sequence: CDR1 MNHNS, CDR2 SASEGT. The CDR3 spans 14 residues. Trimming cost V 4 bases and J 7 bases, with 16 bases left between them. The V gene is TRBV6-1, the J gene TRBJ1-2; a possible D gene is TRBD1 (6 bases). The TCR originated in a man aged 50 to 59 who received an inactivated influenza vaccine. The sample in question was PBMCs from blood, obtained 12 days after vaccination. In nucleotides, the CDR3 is TGTGCCAGCAGTGGCAGCTGGCAGGGGCCTGGCTACACCTTC. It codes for CASSGSWQGPGYTF.